Presented here are 2 T cell receptor beta chains from one specimen sequenced in a study of blood T cell repertoires in COVID-19. Data came from immunoSEQ multiplex PCR; TCRdb stores just in-frame clones and leaves some out. The table has 200,000 to 250,000 clones, approximately 81% seen once; the top ten hold over 0.95%. Sequencing used peripheral blood. Receptors originate from a man in his forties with acute or convalescent COVID-19.

V and J are TRBV10-3 and TRBJ1-1; 8 bases agree with TRBD1. Germline V gives CDR1 ENHRY, CDR2 SYGVKD. This CDR3 contains 13 residues. V shed 7 bases, J shed 0 bases, and the junction held 1 base outside the gene matches. In DNA form, the CDR3 reads TGTGCCATCATGGACAGGGTGAACACTGAAGCTTTCTTT. The encoded protein is CAIMDRVNTEAFF.

This clone was counted once. The chain couples TRBV4-1 to TRBJ2-5, with TRBD1 as a possible D gene (5 bases). Trimming cost V 4 bases and J 2 bases, with 11 bases left between them. Germline CDR1 reads MGHRA; CDR2 reads YSYEKL. The CDR3 spans 14 residues. Here the CDR3 DNA reads TGCGCCAGCAGCCGAACCGACAGTCAAGAGACCCAGTACTTC. The encoded protein is CASSRTDSQETQYF.